One T cell receptor beta chain is described in this entry. The read is 3 residues too short to cover the CDR3 end, so that end is filled in from the germline J gene. V lost 3 bases and J lost 0, with 13 bases in between. This CDR3 spans 15 amino acids. Germline CDR1 and CDR2: SGHDT and YYEEEE. Clones were read by immunoSEQ multiplex PCR, and TCRdb kept only the in-frame ones, dropping some. The sample's table shows under 45,000 clones. This entry comes from a study of T cells in women clearing cervical HPV infection. The chain recombines TRBV5-6 with TRBJ2-7; maybe TRBD1 (5 bases). Sequenced sample: blood buffy coat. The sequence was collected from a woman aged 18-70 years with a cervical HPV16 infection that either progressed to CIN3+ or cleared (not recorded which). The DNA read from the CDR3 is TGTGCCAGCAGCTATACAGGCCTTCTCTCCTACGAG. Its translation: CASSYTGLLSYE. The full CDR3 sequence reads CASSYTGLLSYEQYF.